The 8 T cell receptor beta chains given below trace back to one sample, sequenced in a study of T-cell reconstitution after alpha-beta-depleted transplantation in children. Molecular barcoding with unique molecular identifiers was used for the TCRbeta library. Via MiXCR, TCRdb re-called the PCR reads, giving one row per CDR3 protein. The table includes fewer than 150,000 distinct CDR3 sequences, 8.5% to 10% detected once. This sample comprised PBMCs, mostly from graft donor cells, obtained 180 days after TCRalphabeta/CD19-depleted stem cell transplant. The source is a girl less than two years old who had a stem cell transplant for combined immunodeficiency, so the T cells may come from the graft donor.

V usage is TRBV12-3 or TRBV12-4 and J usage is TRBJ2-3; weak D call: TRBD2 (6 bases). The CDR3 has 15 amino acids. The V gene lost 0 bases and the J gene lost 2 bases, with 9 bases spanning the gap. For the CDR3, the DNA is TGTGCCAGCAGTTTAGCGCGGGGTTTCACAGATACGCAGTATTTT. Its protein is CASSLARGFTDTQYF.

The CDR3 sequence: CASSFDRVSSYEQYF. As DNA, the CDR3 is TGTGCCAGCAGCTTCGACAGGGTGTCTTCCTACGAGCAGTACTTC. The genes are TRBV5-5 and TRBJ2-7; the match to TRBD1 covers 7 bases. The CDR3 sequence is 15 residues long. The V and J ends lost 2 bases and 1 base, in that order; junction bases with no gene match: 6. Germline loops: CDR1 SGHKS, CDR2 YYEKEE (reference sequence).

In this sample, this clonotype turned up many times. CDR3: CSARDSGTVGRTEAFF. The DNA of the CDR3 is TGCAGTGCTAGAGATAGTGGGACGGTGGGTCGGACTGAAGCTTTCTTT. The V gene is TRBV20-1, the J gene TRBJ1-1; a possible D gene is TRBD1 (5 bases). V lost 0 bases and J 5 bases, leaving 19 bases between the germline ends. This CDR3 has 16 residues. Germline V CDR1 and CDR2: DFQATT, SNEGSKA (reference sequence).

In this sample, this clonotype turned up a few times. The V gene is TRBV12-3 or TRBV12-4, the J gene TRBJ2-7; maybe TRBD2 (5 bases). The CDR3 is made up of 13 amino acids. The V end lost 6 bases, the J end lost 5 bases, and 14 bases lay between the germline ends. CDR3 coding DNA: TGTGCCAGCAGGGCTACCTACGGGAACGAGCAGTACTTC. This codes for CASRATYGNEQYF.

This clonotype was found many times. The CDR3 spells CASSLSTTYEQYF. CDR3 in DNA: TGTGCCAGCAGCTTATCGACCACCTACGAGCAGTACTTC. This rearrangement joins TRBV7-2 to TRBJ2-7; no clear D. The CDR3 loop spans 13 amino acids. Per germline, CDR1 SGHTA and CDR2 FQGNSA. V lost 2 bases, J lost 2 bases, and 7 bases lay in between.

This clonotype was seen more than once but under ten times. This chain uses TRBV10-3 with TRBJ2-7; D is uncertain. Looked up from germline, CDR1 is ENHRY and CDR2 is SYGVKD. The CDR3 runs 16 residues. V gave up 1 base and J gave up 2 bases, with 15 bases separating them. The CDR3 sequence is CAISEWQGPKPYEQYF. Written as DNA, the CDR3 is TGTGCCATCAGTGAGTGGCAAGGCCCGAAGCCCTACGAGCAGTACTTC.

This clonotype was recorded a few times. The rearrangement joins TRBV2 to TRBJ2-1, with unresolved D. The CDR3 consists of 16 residues. Germline assignment: CDR1 SNHLY and CDR2 FYNNEI. V lost 1 base and J 4 bases, leaving 14 bases between the germline ends. The CDR3 DNA sequence: TGTGCCAGCAGTGAAGTTCTAGGTTTCAAATACAATGAGCAGTTCTTC. Protein product: CASSEVLGFKYNEQFF.

The table lists this clonotype with a few counts. The rearrangement uses TRBV10-3 and TRBJ2-7; possible D gene TRBD1, 6 bases. The germline V gene encodes CDR1 ENHRY and CDR2 SYGVKD. The length of the CDR3 is 14 residues. Trimming pared 6 bases from V and 5 bases from J, leaving 17 bases between. The CDR3 here is CAISPGRGRHEQYF. As DNA, the CDR3 is TGTGCCATCAGCCCGGGCAGGGGACGCCACGAGCAGTACTTC.